This T cell receptor beta chain originates from a study of PD-L1 blockade in urothelial cancer (dated by TCRdb to about 2017). Regarding the study in general: All patients started therapy around 2014 and received atezolizumab 1,200 mg intravenously every 3 weeks. Twenty-five of 29 patients were males with bladder-origin urothelial cancer, and about two thirds of the roughly 30 reported a prior smoking history. An ECOG performance status of 0 or 1 was recorded for the patients, and 0 to 3 prior chemotherapy regimens had been received by the patients. Blood samples were analyzed at 3 weeks after treatment start (second dose) and at 6 weeks after treatment start. Blood samples gave median yields of approximately 130,000 T cells and over 80,000 unique TCRs, along with a median clonality of roughly 0.08. The study was an exploratory multi-omic analysis of somatic, immune and clinical correlates of response to PD-L1 blockade with atezolizumab in urothelial cancer. TCR sequencing covered pretreatment tumor samples and matched, serially collected peripheral blood taken before and after atezolizumab treatment. Progression-free survival longer than 6 months counted as durable clinical benefit, and TCR features were additionally tested against both progression-free and overall survival. In the same patients, pretreatment tumors underwent whole exome sequencing and RNA sequencing in addition to TCR sequencing. Fewer than ten patients achieved durable clinical benefit and around 19 did not. Around 29 patients had pretreatment blood TCR-seq, some 24 had at least one posttreatment blood collection, and some 24 had tumor TCR-seq.

CDR1 and CDR2, looked up from the germline V gene, are SGHAT and FQNNGV. Clipping removes 5 bases from V and 2 bases from J, with 8 as the unmatched junction base count. From the cysteine up to the phenylalanine, the CDR3 has a length of 15 residues. The only DNA kept is the CDR3, 45 bases in frame from the first base. General findings and caveats noted by the study authors: A pretreatment peripheral blood TCR clonality below the median was linked to improved progression-free and overall survival. Because the sample size was small (n of about 30) and many exploratory analyses were performed, the results are intended to be hypothesis-generating. Greater expansion of tumor-associated TCR clones in peripheral blood 3 weeks after the start of treatment was observed in patients with durable benefit (n of about 20, p = 0.022).

According to the study, the label for this sample's time point signals: pretreatment peripheral blood. The cohort comprised roughly 30 patients with locally advanced or metastatic urothelial carcinoma treated at Memorial Sloan Kettering on a trial protocol. Peripheral blood mononuclear cells were collected pretreatment and during treatment, with between 1 and 8 total time points per patient. The Qiagen DNeasy Blood extraction kit was used to purify genomic DNA from total PBMCs and tumor samples. PBMCs were collected pretreatment and during treatment, and were isolated and stored as previously described. Synthetic TCR analog templates were spiked into each PCR to estimate absolute template abundance from read counts. Using the immunoSEQ assay, TCRbeta CDR3 regions were amplified from genomic DNA with bias-controlled V and J gene primers. Rearranged TCRbeta segments were sequenced at approximately 20X coverage. The paper's data handling went like this. Sequencing errors were corrected by clustering and CDR3s were annotated against IMGT to assign V, D and J genes. Downstream analyses used only productive TCRbeta rearrangements and left out out-of-frame or stop-codon sequences. Clonality was calculated as one minus the Shannon entropy normalized by the log of the number of unique productive sequences. Fisher's exact test with Benjamini-Hochberg correction, using a cutoff of adjusted p below 0.01, was how clones that differed between time points or between blood and tumor were identified. The table comes from immuneACCESS by way of TCRdb, which keeps in-frame sequences with V and J called. Part of the clones is missing from these tables; in studies checked, under half for an unresolved V gene and the rest for unknown reasons. That table supplies the V and J calls and clone size; D and trimming were determined from the DNA. The sample yields 45,000 to 60,000 clones; approximately 83% were counted once. The ten largest clones take up roughly 14% of the sample.

To note about this clone: Its antigen is unknown. No base quality information exists; no much larger clone differs at one position.

The chain links TRBV11-2 with TRBJ2-7, with 8 bases in between that match TRBD1. The TCR was taken from a man between 65 and 80 years old with urothelial cancer. The source was PBMCs, collected around atezolizumab (anti-PD-L1) treatment. At the DNA level, the sequence is TGTGCCAGCAGCCTACCCTGGGACAGGCCCTACGAGCAGTACTTC. This encodes CASSLPWDRPYEQYF.